These 6 T cell receptor beta chains share one sample of origin, sequenced in a study of shared clonotypes between healthy human individuals. Using immunoSEQ multiplex PCR, the repertoire was profiled, and TCRdb retains in-frame clones only, with some absent. The sample contains about 2 million clones, around 95% of which appear only once. Sequenced material: naive CD4+ T cells sorted from blood. Subset described: CD45RA+ positively selected. The source is a man aged 18-30 years in good health.

This sequence joins TRBV15 and TRBJ1-1; a possible D gene is TRBD1 (6 bases). The CDR3 is made up of 14 amino acids. V lost 3 bases and J 2 bases, leaving 10 bases between the germline ends. Germline assignment: CDR1 LNHNV and CDR2 YYDKDF (reference sequence). CDR3 DNA: TGTGCCACCAGCAGGACAGGAGCCAACACTGAAGCTTTCTTT. Translation: CATSRTGANTEAFF.

In its sample, this clone was seen once. The chain recombines TRBV6-5 with TRBJ1-4; D is undetermined. The CDR3 is 15 residues long. The V end was cut by 6 bases, the J end by 2 bases, with 13 bases between. Germline lookup yields CDR1 MNHEY and CDR2 SVGAGI. The CDR3 loop is CASRISGVTNEKLFF. The CDR3 nucleotides are TGTGCCAGCAGGATAAGTGGGGTTACTAATGAAAAACTGTTTTTT.

This clone was seen just once. This chain uses TRBV5-5 with TRBJ1-5, with TRBD1 identical over 8 bases. This CDR3 has 17 residues. V lost 4 bases to trimming and J lost 7 bases; unmatched junction nucleotides: 16. The germline gives CDR1 SGHKS, CDR2 YYEKEE (reference sequence). CDR3 in DNA: TGTGCCAGCAGCCCTAGGACAGGGCCGAATCCTAGACAGCCCCAGCATTTT. This encodes CASSPRTGPNPRQPQHF.

V is TRBV28 and J is TRBJ2-2; no firm D call. CDR1 is MDHEN, CDR2 SYDVKM, per germline. V shed 4 bases and J shed 0 bases, with 9 bases lying between them. The CDR3 is made up of 15 amino acids. This CDR3 reads CASSSSAPNTGELFF. The CDR3 DNA sequence: TGTGCCAGCAGTTCATCAGCGCCGAACACCGGGGAGCTGTTTTTT. The complete variable domain, with remaining parts taken from reference TRBV28 and TRBJ2-2, reads DVKVTQSSRYLVKRTGEKVFLECVQDMDHENMFWYRQDPGLGLRLIYFSYDVKMKEKGDIPEGYSVSREKKERFSLILESASTNQTSMYLCASSSSAPNTGELFFGEGSRLTVL.

V usage is TRBV6-6 and J usage is TRBJ1-2; 11 bases agree with TRBD1. Unmatched junction bases numbered 7, after V lost 2 bases and J lost 8 bases. CDR1 is MNHNY, CDR2 SVGAGI, per germline (reference sequence). The length of the CDR3 is 15 residues. The CDR3 nucleotides are TGTGCCAGCAGTTACCCGACGGACAGGGGGCAGGGCTACACCTTC. Protein product: CASSYPTDRGQGYTF.

The chain joins TRBV28 to TRBJ2-7, with D hard to call. The CDR3 is made up of 13 amino acids. Between the trimmed V and J ends, which lost 3 bases and 2 bases, there was a span of 8 bases. Germline V gene sequence: CDR1 MDHEN, CDR2 SYDVKM. The DNA for the CDR3 is TGTGCCAGCAGTTTGGGGTACCCCTACGAGCAGTACTTC. Translation gives CASSLGYPYEQYF.